The present TCR beta chain was sequenced within a study of OX40 agonist ivuxolimab in advanced cancers. Whole-study results and caveats: With doses of 0.1 to 3.0 mg/kg, CD4+ and CD8+ blood T cells had undergone clonal expansion by week 6. Expanded clones tended on average to be more numerous among CD8+ T cells than CD4+.

The table came from immunoSEQ multiplex PCR; TCRdb's copy has only in-frame clones and leaves some out. The table includes about 20,000 clones, approximately 72% detected once. With V trimmed by 2 bases and J by 1 base, 7 bases remained unmatched. The CDR3 covers 16 residues. Germline V gene data show CDR1 as SGHDT and CDR2 as YYEEEE. Turning to this clone: Antigen unknown.

Autoimmune disease history or systemic immunosuppression led to patient exclusion. This TCR was sampled from an adult with an advanced solid tumor such as melanoma, head and neck, liver or kidney cancer. Sequenced material: CD4+ or CD8+ T cells sorted from blood, taken in a trial of the OX40 agonist ivuxolimab. The chain combines TRBV5-6 with TRBJ2-5; 8 nucleotides match TRBD2. The CDR3 DNA reads as TGTGCCAGCAGCTTTAAATGGAGCGGGAGCCAAGAGACCCAGTACTTC. Translation: CASSFKWSGSQETQYF.